This note documents a single TCR beta chain sequence. This clone showed up just once. The antigen it binds to is not known. No much larger clone exists at a distance of one base, and base qualities are not known. The data stem from a study of graft-versus-host responses after intestinal transplantation (dated by TCRdb to the early 2020s). In the study overall: The transplants that recipients got were multivisceral, liver-intestinal, or isolated intestinal. Of the roughly 23 intestinal transplant recipients enrolled in the cohort, one of whom was a retransplant, 3 patients without pretransplant specimens were excluded. Graft-versus-host and host-versus-graft alloreactive T cell clones were tracked in the graft, circulation and bone marrow after intestinal transplantation using bulk TCR-beta CDR3 sequencing. To identify alloreactive clones, pre-transplant mixed lymphocyte reaction products were sequenced and then compared with unstimulated pre-transplant donor and recipient T cells. Donor T cell macrochimerism was defined as a peak of at least 4% donor T cells among recipient peripheral blood mononuclear cells. Anti-thymocyte globulin induction was given to all recipients, followed by maintenance tacrolimus and steroids for approximately three years. Instead of going to the commercial service, samples from a few later patients were sequenced in-house on an Illumina MiSeq and processed with MiXCR. Results and caveats for the whole study, not just this receptor: Conclusions were limited by the relatively low number and heterogeneity of intestinal transplant patients. Peak levels of circulating GvH clones were associated with declines in HvG clones early after transplant. GvH clones turned up in recipient bone marrow, with some appearing earlier in ileal mucosa or blood, a pattern consistent with an intestinal mucosal origin. Patients with donor T cell macrochimerism had high GvH to HvG T cell clonal ratios in their allografts.

The germline V gene (reference sequence) supplies CDR1 SGHKS and CDR2 YYEKEE. The CDR3 runs 17 residues from the cysteine to the phenylalanine. The entry retains the CDR3 DNA only, 51 bases that are in frame from base 1. V drops 0 bases and J drops 0 bases, leaving 10 bases in between. Library preparation was by the immunoSEQ multiplex PCR assay. For most patients, genomic DNA was isolated using the Qiagen DNeasy Blood and Tissue Kit and was shipped frozen to Adaptive Biotechnologies for TCR sequencing. Adaptive Biotechnologies carried out high-throughput TCR-beta CDR3 sequencing of genomic DNA for most patients. As for how the authors treated the data: Adaptive's ImmunoSEQ software was the source of the TCR sequencing data for roughly 19 patients, while a few other patients were processed with MiXCR and VDJtools. To correct CD4 versus CD8 sorting errors, sequences present in both subsets at a frequency ratio below 5:1 were removed. CDR3 nucleotide sequences shared by donor and recipient were removed because the origin of these sequences could not be assigned. To be classed as alloreactive, a clone needed at least 2-fold expansion over unstimulated cells and a minimum CFSE-low frequency of 0.002% (template counts) or 0.001% (read counts). Clones detected in sequenced pre-transplant spleen, lymph node, or MLR CFSE-low populations of the donor or recipient were defined as mappable. The cumulative frequency of alloreactive clones was calculated as a percentage of all sequences, weighted by copy number. The clones in this table, taken by TCRdb from immuneACCESS, are in-frame only. Not every clone is retained; where verified, under half of the shortfall comes from an unresolved V gene, and the cause of the rest is unknown. V and J calls and clone size are given by that table; D and trimming were obtained from the DNA. In this sample the table shows tens of thousands of clones, around 93% of which occur a single time. Roughly 0.2% of the sample is taken by the ten largest.

Per the publication, the time point label means: cells obtained before transplantation from donor or recipient. CD3+CD4+ and CD3+CD8+ populations were FACS-sorted from unstimulated pre-transplant donor and recipient cells taken from spleen or lymph nodes. The V and J segments used are TRBV5-5 and TRBJ1-6; a confident D gene designation cannot be given. The source of this sequence is a human donor who was the organ donor for an intestinal transplant. This material consisted of unstimulated CD4+ T cells sorted from spleen or lymph node cells, taken before transplant. The CDR3 region has the sequence CASSLAPVASYNSPLHF. The nucleotide sequence reads TGTGCCAGCAGCTTGGCCCCGGTGGCCTCCTATAATTCACCCCTCCACTTT.